These 12 T cell receptor beta chains were sequenced from one sample in a study of T-cell reconstitution after alpha-beta-depleted transplantation in children. Researchers prepared the TCRbeta library using unique molecular identifiers, the study reports. A single record per CDR3 protein comes from TCRdb applying MiXCR to the PCR reads. The data show 500,000 or so distinct CDR3 sequences, more than 9.5% seen once. Sequencing used PBMCs, mostly from graft donor cells, obtained 180 days after TCRalphabeta/CD19-depleted stem cell transplant. These TCRs come from a female patient aged 2 to 10 who had a stem cell transplant for aplastic anemia, so the T cells may come from the graft donor.

This clonotype was seen only a few times. This chain links TRBV19 with TRBJ1-5; TRBD1 aligns across 7 bases. From germline, CDR1 is LNHDA and CDR2 SQIVND (reference sequence). Trimming took 1 base from V and 9 from J; bases not matched to a gene: 6. This CDR3 contains 14 residues. The CDR3 DNA reads TGTGCCAGTAGTATAGTCGACAGGGCTGGGCCCCAGCATTTT. Translating gives CASSIVDRAGPQHF.

This clonotype was seen a few times. The chain carries TRBV11-3 and TRBJ2-2, with D perhaps matching TRBD1 (6 bases). The CDR3 length is 16 residues. CDR1 and CDR2 (germline): SGHNT, YENEEA. The ends were cut back, 0 bases at V and 2 bases at J, with 10 bases in the middle. Written as DNA, the CDR3 is TGTGCCAGCAGCTTAGAGTGGGGGCTTAACACCGGGGAGCTGTTTTTT. Its translation is CASSLEWGLNTGELFF.

The chain joins TRBV30 to TRBJ2-3, with 8 bases aligning to TRBD2. This CDR3 region has 15 residues. Germline assignment: CDR1 GTSNPN and CDR2 SVGIG (reference sequence). Trimming cost V 5 bases and J 7 bases; bases outside gene matches: 14. The CDR3 sequence: CAWGPGLVKLNTQYF. The CDR3 coding sequence is TGTGCCTGGGGGCCGGGACTAGTTAAGTTAAATACGCAGTATTTT.

In this sample, this clonotype turned up a few times. The chain has TRBV10-3 and TRBJ2-1; 15 bases match TRBD2. The V gene's germline CDR1 is ENHRY and CDR2 SYGVKD. V trimming: 8 bases; J trimming: 3 bases; junction bases outside the gene matches: 20. This CDR3 is built from 21 residues. The CDR3 is CAIQCSPPTGTSGRYYNEQFF. The CDR3 nucleotides read TGTGCCATCCAGTGCTCTCCCCCCACCGGGACTAGCGGGAGGTACTACAATGAGCAGTTCTTC.

This chain connects TRBV7-2 to TRBJ2-5, with D possibly being TRBD1 (5 bases). This CDR3 has 15 amino acids. Germline-derived CDR1 and CDR2 are SGHTA and FQGNSA. Deletions cut 3 bases from V and 5 bases from J, with 16 bases between. The CDR3: CASSFMGQGRETQYF. CDR3 nucleotides: TGTGCCAGCAGCTTTATGGGGCAGGGCCGCGAGACCCAGTACTTC.

The V and J genes are TRBV30 and TRBJ2-5; D remains ambiguous. Germline lookup yields CDR1 GTSNPN and CDR2 SVGIG (reference sequence). This CDR3 has 12 residues. The germline V and J ends were trimmed by 3 bases and 4 bases, with 9 bases remaining between them. The CDR3: CAWSQLAETQYF. CDR3 bases: TGTGCCTGGAGCCAACTTGCAGAGACCCAGTACTTC.

In this sample, this clonotype turned up a few times. This chain links TRBV12-5 with TRBJ2-1; 8 nucleotides line up with TRBD1. The V segment lost 5 bases and the J segment 2 bases; nucleotides outside the gene matches: 8. The CDR3 is 16 amino acids. Per germline, CDR1 LGHNT and CDR2 FRNRAP. The chain's CDR3 is CASGPTPGQAYNEQFF. CDR3 in DNA: TGTGCTAGTGGTCCGACACCGGGACAGGCCTACAATGAGCAGTTCTTC.

The chain uses TRBV10-3 and TRBJ1-2; unclear D gene. Germline loops: CDR1 ENHRY, CDR2 SYGVKD. Trimming stripped 4 bases from V and 3 bases from J, with 18 bases between. The CDR3 length is 16 residues. The chain's CDR3 is CAISVLRGRTDYGYTF. The CDR3 region has the DNA TGTGCCATCAGTGTTCTCCGCGGACGGACGGACTATGGCTACACCTTC.

The rearrangement joins TRBV20-1 to TRBJ1-5, with unresolved D. Per the germline V gene, CDR1 is DFQATT and CDR2 is SNEGSKA (reference sequence). V was cut by 3 bases and J by 2 bases, with 20 bases left in between. CDR3 size: 17 residues. The CDR3 region is CSASRVPGPTGNQPQHF. CDR3 nucleotide sequence: TGCAGTGCTAGCCGGGTCCCTGGCCCGACGGGCAATCAGCCCCAGCATTTT.

This chain uses TRBV4-2 with TRBJ2-7; D is possibly TRBD2 (6 bases). The germline gives CDR1 LGHNA, CDR2 YNFKEQ. The CDR3 totals 18 residues. The V gene lost 4 bases and the J gene lost 1 base, with 23 bases spanning the gap. The CDR3 nucleotides are TGTGCCAGCAGCCCCGGGATCAAGACATGGAGGGAATCCTACGAGCAGTACTTC. Protein: CASSPGIKTWRESYEQYF.

Concerning this clonotype itself: One base away lies a much larger clone, so this may be a sequencing read error. The rearrangement joins TRBV6-1 to TRBJ1-4; D not resolved. This CDR3 spans 13 amino acids. In germline, CDR1 is MNHNS, CDR2 SASEGT. The CDR3: CASSDWTGEKLYF. The CDR3 bases are TGTGCCAGCAGCGACTGGACGGGAGAAAAACTGTATTTT.

This clonotype was seen only a few times. The chain combines TRBV7-2 with TRBJ2-2; 10 nucleotides align to TRBD2. The CDR3 spans 18 residues. The germline gives CDR1 SGHTA, CDR2 FQGNSA. V trimming: 0 bases; J trimming: 5 bases; junction bases outside the gene matches: 9. The CDR3 DNA follows: TGTGCCAGCAGCTTAGCGTACCGACTAGCGGGCCAGACCGGGGAGCTGTTTTTT. Protein sequence: CASSLAYRLAGQTGELFF.